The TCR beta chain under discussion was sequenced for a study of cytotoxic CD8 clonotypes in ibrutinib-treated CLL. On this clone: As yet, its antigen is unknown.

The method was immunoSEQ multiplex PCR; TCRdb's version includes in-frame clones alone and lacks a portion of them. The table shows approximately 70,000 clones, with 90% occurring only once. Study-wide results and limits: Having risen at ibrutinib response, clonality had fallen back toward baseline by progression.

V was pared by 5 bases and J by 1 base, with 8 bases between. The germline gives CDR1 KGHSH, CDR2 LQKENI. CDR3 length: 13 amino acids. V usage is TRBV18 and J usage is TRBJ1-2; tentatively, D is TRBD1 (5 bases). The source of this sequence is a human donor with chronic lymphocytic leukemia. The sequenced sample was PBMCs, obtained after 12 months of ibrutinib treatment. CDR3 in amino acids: CASSGDGNYGYTF. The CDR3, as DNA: TGTGCCAGCTCAGGGGACGGTAACTATGGCTACACCTTC.